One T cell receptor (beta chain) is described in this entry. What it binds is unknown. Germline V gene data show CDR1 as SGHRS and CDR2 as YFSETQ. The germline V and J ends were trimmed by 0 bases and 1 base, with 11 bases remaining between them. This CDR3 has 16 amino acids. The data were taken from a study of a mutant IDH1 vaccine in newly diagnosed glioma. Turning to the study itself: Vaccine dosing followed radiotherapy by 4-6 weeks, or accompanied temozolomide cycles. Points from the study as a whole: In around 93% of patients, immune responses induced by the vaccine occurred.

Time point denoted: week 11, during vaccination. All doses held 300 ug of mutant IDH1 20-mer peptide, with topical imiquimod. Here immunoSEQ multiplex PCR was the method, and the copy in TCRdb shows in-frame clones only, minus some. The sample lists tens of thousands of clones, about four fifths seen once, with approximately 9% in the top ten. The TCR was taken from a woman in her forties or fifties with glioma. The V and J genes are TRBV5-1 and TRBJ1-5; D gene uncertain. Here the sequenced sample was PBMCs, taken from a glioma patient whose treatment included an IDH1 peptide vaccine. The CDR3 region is CASSLEGSGSNQPQHF. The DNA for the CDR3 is TGCGCCAGCAGCTTGGAGGGTTCCGGGAGCAATCAGCCCCAGCATTTT.